A single sample is the source of the 26 T cell receptor beta chains below, sequenced in a study of cytomegalovirus exposure and HLA in healthy donors. 13 Jbeta primers and 60 Vbeta primers were used for the PCR. Only in-frame clones appear in the TCRdb table, and some are missing; sequencing was by immunoSEQ multiplex PCR. The sample consists of roughly 140,000 clones, roughly 76% of them appearing once. The sequenced sample was PBMCs. Receptor source: a man between 18 and 35 years old in good health and CMV-seronegative.

The chain is built from TRBV30 and TRBJ1-6; 7 nucleotides agree with TRBD1. The germline CDR1 and CDR2 sequences are GTSNPN and SVGIG (reference sequence). V shed 1 base, J shed 8 bases, and the junction held 8 bases outside the gene matches. CDR3 length: 15 amino acids. As DNA, the CDR3 is TGTGCCTGGAGTGGACTCCGAGACAGGGATTCACCCCTCCACTTT. Residues: CAWSGLRDRDSPLHF.

The chain recombines TRBV7-6 with TRBJ1-6, with D maybe TRBD1 (5 bases). Germline CDR1 reads SGHVS; CDR2 reads FNYEAQ. V was clipped by 3 bases and J by 8 bases, with 14 bases between them. The CDR3 runs 15 residues. The CDR3 coding sequence is TGTGCCAGCAGCTTTGAGAGGGCGGGACATTCACCCCTCCACTTT. Its protein is CASSFERAGHSPLHF. Drawing the rest from reference TRBV7-6 and TRBJ1-6, the complete variable domain is GAGVSQSPRYKVTKRGQDVALRCDPISGHVSLYWYRQALGQGPEFLTYFNYEAQQDKSGLPNDRFSAERPEGSISTLTIQRTEQRDSAMYRCASSFERAGHSPLHFGNGTRLTVT.

The rearrangement joins TRBV2 to TRBJ2-2; D is perhaps TRBD1 (6 bases). CDR1 SNHLY and CDR2 FYNNEI come from the germline V gene. Deletions cut 5 bases from V and 4 bases from J, with 14 bases between. This CDR3 has 15 amino acids. CDR3 region: CASSYRTDSTGELFF. The CDR3 bases are TGTGCCAGCAGTTACCGGACAGACAGCACCGGGGAGCTGTTTTTT.

CDR3 DNA sequence: TGCGCCAGCCACCAACTAGCGGGAAACAATGAGCAGTTCTTC. This encodes CASHQLAGNNEQFF. The V call is TRBV10-2, the J call TRBJ2-1; TRBD2 matches at 10 bases. Trimming at V came to 8 bases and at J to 5 bases, leaving 6 bases not matched to a gene. CDR3 length: 14 amino acids. Germline V CDR1 and CDR2: WSHSY, SAAADI.

CDR3: CAWSAGTGTTDTQYF. CDR3 DNA sequence: TGTGCCTGGAGTGCCGGGACAGGGACCACAGATACGCAGTATTTT. The genes are TRBV30 and TRBJ2-3; TRBD1 matches at 9 bases. With 1 base clipped from V and 2 bases from J, the junction kept 4 bases outside the gene matches. The germline gives CDR1 GTSNPN, CDR2 SVGIG (reference sequence). The CDR3 extends over 15 amino acids.

This clone has just a few counts. V usage is TRBV5-6 and J usage is TRBJ1-2; 9 nucleotides agree with TRBD1. The germline V gene has CDR1 SGHDT and CDR2 YYEEEE. The CDR3 contains 13 residues. Unmatched junction bases numbered 4, after V lost 4 bases and J lost 6 bases. The CDR3 region is CASSGTGMDGYTF. Written as DNA, the CDR3 is TGTGCCAGCAGCGGGACAGGGATGGATGGCTACACCTTC.

This rearrangement joins TRBV29-1 to TRBJ2-1; no clear D. Germline assignment: CDR1 SQVTM and CDR2 ANQGSEA. The CDR3 is made up of 15 amino acids. V was clipped by 6 bases and J by 4 bases, with 19 bases between them. In DNA, the CDR3 is TGCAGCGTATACCCTCCGAGTGCATCATACAATGAGCAGTTCTTC. Residues: CSVYPPSASYNEQFF.

The J gene is TRBJ1-4, the V gene TRBV15; no definite D call. V dropped 2 bases and J dropped 3 bases, with 10 bases sitting between them. The CDR3 consists of 15 residues. Germline loops: CDR1 LNHNV, CDR2 YYDKDF (reference sequence). The CDR3 loop is CATSRRRGANEKLFF. The CDR3 region has the DNA TGTGCCACCAGCAGACGACGCGGGGCTAATGAAAAACTGTTTTTT.

V and J are TRBV7-3 and TRBJ2-1, with TRBD2 identical over 12 bases. The CDR3 has 16 amino acids. Germline V lookup: CDR1 SGHTA, CDR2 FQGTGA. J lost 9 bases, V lost 5 bases, and 11 bases had no gene match. The DNA of the CDR3 is TGTGCCAGCAGCCCCAGCCTAGCGGGAGGGCCTTCTGAGCAGTTCTTC. Its translation: CASSPSLAGGPSEQFF. Together with reference TRBV7-3 and TRBJ2-1, the CDR3 gives the full variable domain: GAGVSQTPSNKVTEKGKYVELRCDPISGHTALYWYRQSLGQGPEFLIYFQGTGAADDSGLPNDRFFAVRPEGSVSTLKIQRTERGDSAVYLCASSPSLAGGPSEQFFGPGTRLTVL.

The V call is TRBV27, the J call TRBJ2-5; TRBD1 aligns across 12 bases. V trimming: 0 bases; J trimming: 11 bases; junction bases outside the gene matches: 7. The CDR3 has 15 residues. CDR1 and CDR2 from the germline V gene are MNHEY and SMNVEV (reference sequence). The CDR3 sequence is CASSLSGQGASEQYF. In nucleotides, the CDR3 is TGTGCCAGCAGTTTATCGGGACAGGGGGCGTCTGAGCAGTACTTC.

There are a few counts of this clone. The chain recombines TRBV7-7 with TRBJ2-3; TRBD2 agrees at 8 bases. Germline lookup yields CDR1 SSHAT and CDR2 FNYEAQ (reference sequence). Trimming cost V 5 bases and J 6 bases; bases outside gene matches: 7. The CDR3 covers 14 residues. The CDR3 nucleotides read TGTGCCAGCAGCGAAACTAGCGGAAGGGATACGCAGTATTTT. As protein: CASSETSGRDTQYF.

The rearrangement joins TRBV5-4 to TRBJ2-3, with TRBD2 matching 8 bases. CDR3 length: 16 amino acids. With V trimmed by 4 bases and J by 1 base, 8 bases remained unmatched. CDR1 and CDR2 (germline): SGHNT, YYREEE (reference sequence). This CDR3 reads CASSPLGRGGTDTQYF. CDR3 DNA sequence: TGTGCCAGCAGCCCCTTGGGGCGGGGGGGCACAGATACGCAGTATTTT.

This sequence joins TRBV7-7 and TRBJ1-1; D not certain. The V gene's germline CDR1 is SSHAT and CDR2 FNYEAQ (reference sequence). CDR3 length: 13 residues. Trimming left V 5 bases short and J 1 base short, with 8 bases between. This chain's CDR3 is CASSITANTEAFF. The CDR3 DNA follows: TGTGCCAGCAGCATCACAGCGAACACTGAAGCTTTCTTT.

CDR3 region: CASRQGNQPQHF. Written as DNA, the CDR3 is TGTGCCAGCAGACAGGGAAATCAGCCCCAGCATTTT. The chain combines TRBV6-5 with TRBJ1-5; D is perhaps TRBD1 (6 bases). The CDR3 totals 12 residues. The germline gives CDR1 MNHEY, CDR2 SVGAGI. The V end was cut by 6 bases, the J end by 4 bases, with 7 bases between.

This clone turned up a few times. The V and J genes are TRBV14 and TRBJ2-7; 13 bases agree with TRBD2. V was clipped by 2 bases and J by 5 bases; unmatched bases: 3. The CDR3 totals 15 residues. Germline CDR1 reads SGHDN; CDR2 reads FVKESK. The CDR3 is CASSQLGLAGDEQYF. CDR3 DNA: TGTGCCAGCAGCCAATTAGGACTAGCGGGAGACGAGCAGTACTTC.

The chain couples TRBV2 to TRBJ1-1; 7 nucleotides match TRBD1. The CDR3 is 14 residues long. CDR1 and CDR2 (germline): SNHLY, FYNNEI. V lost 4 bases, J lost 3 bases, and 5 bases stayed unmatched. The CDR3 DNA sequence: TGTGCCAGCAGTGGGACAGGAACTTACACTGAAGCTTTCTTT. Translated, it gives CASSGTGTYTEAFF.

This clone occurred a few times. Given a far larger clone just one base away, this is likely a sequencing read error. The rearrangement joins TRBV13 to TRBJ2-3; 8 positions agree with TRBD1. Germline lookup yields CDR1 PRHDT and CDR2 FYEKMQ (reference sequence). Germline trimming cut 5 bases from V and 2 bases from J; bases unmatched to any gene: 9. The CDR3 consists of 16 residues. The CDR3 here is CASSLLQGVNTDTQYF. As DNA, the CDR3 is TGTGCCAGCAGCCTACTACAGGGGGTCAACACAGATACGCAGTATTTT.

The chain uses TRBV28 and TRBJ1-5, with TRBD1 identical over 10 bases. The junction had 10 bases not matched to a gene; V was cut back by 6 bases and J by 5 bases. Looked up from germline, CDR1 is MDHEN and CDR2 is SYDVKM. This CDR3 contains 16 residues. The CDR3 nucleotides read TGTGCCAGCAGACAACCGGGACAGGGGTTCCATCAGCCCCAGCATTTT. This encodes CASRQPGQGFHQPQHF.

This clone was counted once. The chain couples TRBV7-2 to TRBJ2-1; maybe TRBD2 (5 bases). The germline V gene has CDR1 SGHTA and CDR2 FQGNSA. The ends were cut back, 1 base at V and 0 bases at J, with 16 bases in the middle. The CDR3 covers 18 residues. CDR3 nucleotides: TGTGCCAGCAGCTTAGTATTTTCAGCGGTGGCCTCCTACAATGAGCAGTTCTTC. Translated, it gives CASSLVFSAVASYNEQFF.

Of note for this clone: An end of the junction differs from the germline gene, which may be a read error. The rearrangement joins TRBV7-9 to TRBJ2-5, with 7 bases fitting TRBD2. Germline values: CDR1 SEHNR, CDR2 FQNEAQ (reference sequence). This CDR3 spans 15 amino acids. The CDR3 DNA reads as TGTGCCAGCAGCGTAGCGCCTAGCGGACGAGAGACCCAGTACTTC. Its translation is CASSVAPSGRETQYF.

This clone was recorded a few times. The junction does not match germline at one end; this may be a read error. The rearrangement links TRBV7-9 to TRBJ2-5, with 7 bases lining up with TRBD2. CDR3 length equals 15 residues. CDR1 and CDR2 from the germline V gene are SEHNR and FQNEAQ (reference sequence). CDR3 in amino acids: CPSSFWPGGEETQYF. The CDR3 nucleotides are TGTCCCAGCAGCTTCTGGCCGGGGGGTGAAGAGACCCAGTACTTC.

The rearrangement uses TRBV5-6 and TRBJ2-3; 11 nucleotides match TRBD2. J gave up 4 bases and V 2 bases, and 6 bases lay outside the gene matches. This CDR3 has 16 amino acids. Germline CDR1 SGHDT, CDR2 YYEEEE. The CDR3 region has the DNA TGTGCCAGCAGCTTCCGTACTAGCGGGAGCCCAGATACGCAGTATTTT. It translates to CASSFRTSGSPDTQYF.

V usage is TRBV19 and J usage is TRBJ2-5; a weak D match, TRBD1 (5 bases). Trimming took 5 bases from V and 3 from J, leaving 10 bases between them. This CDR3 region has 13 residues. Germline V gene sequence: CDR1 LNHDA, CDR2 SQIVND (reference sequence). The CDR3: CASSGRVEETQYF. For the CDR3, the DNA is TGTGCCAGTAGTGGCAGGGTAGAAGAGACCCAGTACTTC.

The chain combines TRBV15 with TRBJ2-3, with 8 nucleotides matching TRBD2. V lost 8 bases, J lost 4 bases, and 14 bases stayed unmatched. The CDR3 is 16 amino acids. Germline CDR1 and CDR2: LNHNV and YYDKDF (reference sequence). DNA for the CDR3: TGTGCCACCTCGGAACCGGGACTAGTTTCAGCAGATACGCAGTATTTT. This translates into CATSEPGLVSADTQYF.

The chain couples TRBV29-1 to TRBJ1-1, with D hard to call. The CDR3 totals 11 residues. V was shortened by 3 bases and J by 7 bases, with 9 bases between the two germline ends. Germline V gene lookup returns CDR1 SQVTM and CDR2 ANQGSEA. As DNA, the CDR3 is TGCAGCGTTGATAACAGACGTGAAGCTTTCTTT. Encoded protein: CSVDNRREAFF.

The V call is TRBV4-1, the J call TRBJ2-5; D is ambiguous. CDR3 length: 14 residues. Trimming pared 1 base from V and 2 bases from J, leaving 8 bases between. Germline CDR1 MGHRA, CDR2 YSYEKL. CDR3: CASSQVSGQETQYF. The CDR3 coding sequence is TGCGCCAGCAGCCAAGTCTCCGGGCAAGAGACCCAGTACTTC.